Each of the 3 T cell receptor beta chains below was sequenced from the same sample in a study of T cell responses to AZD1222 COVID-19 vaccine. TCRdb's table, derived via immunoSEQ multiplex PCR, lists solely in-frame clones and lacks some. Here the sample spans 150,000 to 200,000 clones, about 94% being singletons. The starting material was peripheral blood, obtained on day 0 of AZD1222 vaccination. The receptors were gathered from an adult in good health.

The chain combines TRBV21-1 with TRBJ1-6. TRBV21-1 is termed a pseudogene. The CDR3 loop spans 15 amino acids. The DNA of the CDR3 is TGTGCCAGCAGCAAAGTGGTGGCTGAGAATTCACCCCTCCACTTT. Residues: CASSKVVAENSPLHF.

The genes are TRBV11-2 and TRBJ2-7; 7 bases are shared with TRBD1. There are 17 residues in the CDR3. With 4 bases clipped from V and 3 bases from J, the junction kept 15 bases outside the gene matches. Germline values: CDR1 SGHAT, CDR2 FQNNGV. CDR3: CASSSFEGGQANYEQYF. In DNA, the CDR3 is TGTGCCAGCAGCTCCTTCGAAGGTGGACAGGCAAACTACGAGCAGTACTTC.

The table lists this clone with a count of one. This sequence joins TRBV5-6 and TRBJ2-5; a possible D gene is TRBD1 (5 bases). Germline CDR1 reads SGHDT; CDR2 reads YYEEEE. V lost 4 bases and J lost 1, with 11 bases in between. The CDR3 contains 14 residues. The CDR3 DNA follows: TGTGCCAGCAGCCTAAGACAGCCCCAAGAGACCCAGTACTTC. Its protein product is CASSLRQPQETQYF.